This TCR beta chain is drawn from a study of cytomegalovirus exposure and HLA in healthy donors. Study at large: Out of 150 million to 200 million T cells, an earlier analysis found roughly 110 million unique TCR beta sequences in total. Of the donors genotyped, about 390 in all, 75% to 90% fell in the Caucasian-associated ancestry cluster. Points from the study as a whole: At a 0.05 false discovery rate, a later analysis found 15,000 to 20,000 TCR beta sequences to be associated with HLA alleles. Productive status was seen about 90% or about 30% of the time for most TCR beta V segments in an earlier analysis.

PCR amplification relied on 60 Vbeta primers (plus 13 Jbeta primers). The assay was immunoSEQ multiplex PCR, and TCRdb's table has in-frame clones only and misses some. The sample has about 99,000 clones, approximately 76% seen once; the top ten hold about 5.7%. This clone was detected only a few times. Its antigen is still unknown. Trimming shortened V by 5 bases and J by 12 bases, and 17 bases separated the two germline ends. Germline V gives CDR1 SEHNR, CDR2 FQNEAQ (reference sequence). The length of the CDR3 is 13 residues. The chain employs TRBV7-9 and TRBJ1-5; possible D gene TRBD1, 5 bases. The TCR was taken from a woman younger than 35 in good health and CMV-seropositive. Sequencing used PBMCs. The CDR3 loop reads CASSLGDSALQHF. The CDR3 coding sequence is TGTGCCAGCAGCCTAGGAGACAGTGCCCTCCAGCATTTT. Supplemented by reference TRBV7-9 and TRBJ1-5, the full variable domain reads DTGVSQNPRHKITKRGQNVTFRCDPISEHNRLYWYRQTLGQGPEFLTYFQNEAQLEKSRLLSDRFSAERPKGSFSTLEIQRTEQGDSAMYLCASSLGDSALQHFGDGTRLSIL.